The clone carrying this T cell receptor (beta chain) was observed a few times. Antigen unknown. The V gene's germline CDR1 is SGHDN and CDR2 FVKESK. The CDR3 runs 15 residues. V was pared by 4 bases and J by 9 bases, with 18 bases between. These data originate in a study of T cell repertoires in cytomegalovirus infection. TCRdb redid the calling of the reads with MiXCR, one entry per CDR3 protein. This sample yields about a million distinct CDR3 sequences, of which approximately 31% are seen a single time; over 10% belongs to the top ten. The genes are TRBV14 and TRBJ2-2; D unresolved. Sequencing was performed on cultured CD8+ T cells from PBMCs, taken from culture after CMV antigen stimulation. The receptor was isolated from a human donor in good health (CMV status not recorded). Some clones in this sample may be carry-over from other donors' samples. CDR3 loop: CASSPPAHQGWELFF. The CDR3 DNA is TGTGCCAGCAGCCCCCCAGCCCACCAAGGCTGGGAGCTGTTTTTT.